The clone carrying this T cell receptor (beta chain) was counted at least ten times. Looked up from germline, CDR1 is SGHTA and CDR2 is FQGTGA. The CDR3 consists of 15 residues. V lost 2 bases to trimming and J lost 2 bases; unmatched junction nucleotides: 4. TCRdb analysed the 5' RACE reads with MiXCR anew, one entry per CDR3 protein. This sample has more than 400,000 distinct CDR3 sequences; about 16% occur once, and the top ten carry roughly 0.4%. The data were taken from a study of identical twins. This sample also belongs to another study, concerning yellow fever vaccine responses in identical twins.

The source of this sequence is a woman aged 18-29 years in good health. The rearrangement joins TRBV7-3 to TRBJ2-3, with TRBD2 matching 7 bases. Sequencing was performed on CD4+ T cells sorted from blood. The chain's CDR3 is CASSLGGSPTDTQYF. The CDR3 nucleotides are TGTGCCAGCAGCTTAGGCGGGAGCCCCACAGATACGCAGTATTTT.